The rows below give T cell receptor beta chains drawn from one sample of a study of breast tumors, draining lymph nodes, adjacent tissues. TCRdb reanalysed the multiplex PCR reads using MiXCR and keeps one entry per CDR3 protein. The sample has fewer than 250,000 distinct CDR3 sequences; 32% are singletons. Sequenced: axillary lymph node tissue. The receptors shown here come from a female donor with breast cancer. Some clones in this sample may be carry-over from other donors' samples. The CDR3 runs from the conserved cysteine through the conserved F or W. The D gene is left open where the match is weak. The size of a clone is reported for some rows only, either as once, few or many, or as a class for expanded clones.

V gene	clone size	D gene	J gene	CDR3 DNA	CDR3 protein
TRBV4-1	once	NA	TRBJ2-3	TGCGCCAGCAGCCCGCGAGGGGATACGCAGTATTTT	CASSPRGDTQYF
TRBV2	NA	TRBD2	TRBJ2-2	TGTGCCAGCAGTGTTAGCGGGCACTTCACCGGGGAGCTGTTTTTT	CASSVSGHFTGELFF
TRBV6-5	once	NA	TRBJ1-4	TGTGCCAGCAGTACCACGGGGGTTGAAAAACTGTTTTTT	CASSTTGVEKLFF
TRBV25-1	NA	TRBD1	TRBJ1-2	TGTGCCAGCAGTGGACCGGGACAGAGCCCCAAAGGCTATGGCTGCACCTTC	CASSGPGQSPKGYGCTF
TRBV6-5	once	TRBD1	TRBJ1-4	TGTGCCAGCAGTCCCACAGGGGGACTGTTTTTT	CASSPTGGLFF
TRBV7-2	NA	TRBD2	TRBJ2-1	TGTGCCAGCAGCCGTGGACTAGCGGATATCTACAATGAGCAGTTCTTC	CASSRGLADIYNEQFF
TRBV20-1	many	TRBD2	TRBJ2-3	TGCAGTGCTAGAGATGCGGGGGGGGGAGCAGATACGCAGTATTTT	CSARDAGGGADTQYF
TRBV7-9	many	NA	TRBJ2-5	TGTGCCAGCAGCTTATCGGATAGCGGAACCAATCAAGAGACCCAGTACTTC	CASSLSDSGTNQETQYF
TRBV9	NA	TRBD1	TRBJ1-3	TGTGCCAGCAGCGCAGCGGGACAGGGCTCTGGAAACACCATATATTTT	CASSAAGQGSGNTIYF
TRBV20-1	many	NA	TRBJ2-3	TGCAGTGCTCCACGATGGAGGGGGGGCTCGGATACGCAGTATTTT	CSAPRWRGGSDTQYF
TRBV2	NA	NA	TRBJ2-5	TGTGCCAGCAGAATTCCGGCACAAGAGACCCAGTACTTC	CASRIPAQETQYF
TRBV12-3/TRBV12-4	many	NA	TRBJ2-5	TGTGCCAGCAGTTTGGGCACAGTTCAAGAGACCCAGTACTTC	CASSLGTVQETQYF
TRBV9	many	TRBD2	TRBJ2-3	TGTGCCAGCAGCCTCGTAGCGGGAGAGAGCACAGATACGCAGTATTTT	CASSLVAGESTDTQYF
TRBV7-9	NA	TRBD2	TRBJ2-1	TGTGCCAGCAGCATAGCGGGACCAGATACGCAGTTCTTC	CASSIAGPDTQFF
TRBV20-1	NA	TRBD2	TRBJ2-3	TGCAGTGCTTGGCTTATGGCTAGCGGGAGAAATACGCAGTATTTT	CSAWLMASGRNTQYF
TRBV12-3/TRBV12-4	NA	NA	TRBJ2-7	TGCGCCAGCCCTGCCGGAACCTACGAGCAGTACTTC	CASPAGTYEQYF
TRBV20-1	many	TRBD2	TRBJ2-7	TGCAGTGCTAGACCTCAGAGCGGGATACACGAGCAGTACTTC	CSARPQSGIHEQYF
TRBV11-1	many	NA	TRBJ2-7	TGTGCCAGCAGCCTCGACAGTTTGGAGCAGTACTTC	CASSLDSLEQYF
TRBV19	many	TRBD1	TRBJ2-7	TGTGCCAGTAGCCAGGGGGCAGGGTCAGTTTTCGAGCAGTACTTC	CASSQGAGSVFEQYF
TRBV7-8	NA	TRBD1	TRBJ2-1	TGTGCTAGCAGCTTATATGACAGGGTCAGGTATGAGCAGTTCTTC	CASSLYDRVRYEQFF
TRBV19	many	NA	TRBJ2-7	TGTGCCAGTGGCTTCCCGGGGTACGAGCAGTACTTC	CASGFPGYEQYF
TRBV6-6	NA	NA	TRBJ2-7	TGTGCCAGCAGTCACCGGGACACCTCCTACGAGCAGTACTTC	CASSHRDTSYEQYF
TRBV5-8	many	TRBD2	TRBJ2-2	TGTGCCAGCAGCTTGAGAGCGGGGACGAACACCGGGGAGCTGTTTTTT	CASSLRAGTNTGELFF
TRBV19	many	NA	TRBJ1-2	TGTGCCAGTAGTATAGGAGGTAGGGGCACCTATGGCTACACCTTC	CASSIGGRGTYGYTF
TRBV4-3	many	NA	TRBJ2-7	TGCGCCAGCAGCCAAGAATGGGGGAATCTAGCCTACGAGCAGTACTTC	CASSQEWGNLAYEQYF
TRBV9	NA	TRBD2	TRBJ2-7	TGTGCCAGCAGCGGGGGACTAGCGGGCGCCGCCTGGAAGCAGTACTTC	CASSGGLAGAAWKQYF
TRBV9	many	NA	TRBJ2-6	TGTGCCAGCAGTCGTCAATTAGAGGGAGCTGGGGCCAACGTCCTGACTTTC	CASSRQLEGAGANVLTF
TRBV7-2	many	NA	TRBJ2-7	TGTGCCAGCAGCTTAGTCCCCTCGGCGGCCTACGAGCAGTACTTC	CASSLVPSAAYEQYF
TRBV4-2	many	TRBD2	TRBJ2-1	TGTGCCAGCAGCCATTTAGCGGGGGCCCTAGACGATGAGCAGTTCTTC	CASSHLAGALDDEQFF
TRBV5-1	NA	NA	TRBJ2-5	TGCGCCAGCGGCTTAACAGGGCAAGAGACCCAGTACTTC	CASGLTGQETQYF
TRBV3-1	NA	TRBD2	TRBJ2-1	TGTGCCAGCAGTTTCCGACTAGCGGGTGGATATAAGGATGAGCAGTTCTTC	CASSFRLAGGYKDEQFF
TRBV16	many	NA	TRBJ1-4	TGTGCCAGCAGCCAATTAGCCTGGGGCGAAAAACTGTTTTTT	CASSQLAWGEKLFF
TRBV24-1	many	TRBD2	TRBJ2-1	TGTGCCACCAGTTCTAATAGCGGGCCCTACAATGAGCAGTTCTTC	CATSSNSGPYNEQFF
TRBV28	NA	TRBD2	TRBJ2-3	TGTGCCAGCAAAGCTAGCGGGAGAGGCCCAAGCACAGATACGCAGTATTTT	CASKASGRGPSTDTQYF